A single sample gave rise to the 14 T cell receptor beta chains below, sequenced in a study of cytomegalovirus exposure and HLA in healthy donors. Both 60 Vbeta primers and 13 Jbeta primers went into the PCR. Clones were sequenced by immunoSEQ multiplex PCR, and TCRdb holds only the in-frame ones, with some missing. The sample contains approximately 160,000 clones, approximately 70% of which appear only once. The sequenced sample was PBMCs. All receptors derive from a man aged 18 to 30 in good health and CMV-seropositive.

The DNA for the CDR3 is TGTGCCAGCAGCTTAGACTCGGGGGTAACGAACACTGAAGCTTTCTTT. Translation: CASSLDSGVTNTEAFF. This chain connects TRBV7-2 to TRBJ1-1; TRBD1 might be the D (5 bases). V lost 1 base, J lost 1 base, and 13 bases lay in between. This CDR3 is 16 amino acids long. Germline CDR1 reads SGHTA; CDR2 reads FQGNSA.

The chain recombines TRBV6-6 with TRBJ2-2, with D possibly being TRBD2 (5 bases). This CDR3 comprises 14 residues. V lost 5 bases and J lost 6, with 13 bases in between. The germline CDR1 and CDR2 sequences are MNHNY and SVGAGI (reference sequence). In DNA form, the CDR3 reads TGTGCCAGCAGTGGTAGGACTCCCCCCGGGGAGCTGTTTTTT. It specifies CASSGRTPPGELFF.

The genes are TRBV6-6 and TRBJ1-1, with TRBD1 as a possible D gene (5 bases). The CDR3 totals 15 residues. Germline values: CDR1 MNHNY, CDR2 SVGAGI (reference sequence). V shed 0 bases and J shed 2 bases, with 10 bases lying between them. CDR3 residues: CASSYSATGNTEAFF. CDR3 DNA: TGTGCCAGCAGTTACTCGGCCACAGGAAACACTGAAGCTTTCTTT.

This sequence joins TRBV30 and TRBJ1-1, with D uncertain. Germline CDR1 reads GTSNPN; CDR2 reads SVGIG (reference sequence). This CDR3 has 14 residues. Trimming left V 0 bases short and J 1 base short, with 9 bases between. CDR3 bases: TGTGCCTGGAGTGTACACAGAACGAACACTGAAGCTTTCTTT. It yields the protein CAWSVHRTNTEAFF.

The chain links TRBV20-1 to TRBJ2-7; perhaps D is TRBD1 or TRBD2 (5 bases each). Germline-derived CDR1 and CDR2 are DFQATT and SNEGSKA (reference sequence). This CDR3 contains 11 residues. Here the CDR3 reads CSARGGRWGGV. DNA for the CDR3: TGCAGTGCTAGAGGGGGTCGGTGGGGCGGGGTC.

V usage is TRBV5-6 and J usage is TRBJ2-2; D might be TRBD2 (5 bases). Trimming removed 5 bases from V and 9 bases from J, with 14 bases in between. The CDR3 extends over 13 amino acids. Germline assignment: CDR1 SGHDT and CDR2 YYEEEE. CDR3 loop: CASSPGLTRELFF. DNA for the CDR3: TGTGCCAGCAGTCCCGGACTTACCCGGGAGCTGTTTTTT.

The chain uses TRBV30 and TRBJ1-5; D unclear. V was trimmed by 2 bases and J by 2 bases, leaving 10 bases between them. The germline V gene encodes CDR1 GTSNPN and CDR2 SVGIG (reference sequence). The CDR3 sequence is 14 residues long. The CDR3 sequence: CAWSFPGGNQPQHF. Here the CDR3 DNA reads TGTGCCTGGAGTTTCCCGGGTGGCAATCAGCCCCAGCATTTT.

CDR3 in amino acids: CASGAGTSGYNEQFF. The CDR3, as DNA: TGTGCTAGTGGTGCCGGGACTAGCGGTTACAATGAGCAGTTCTTC. The chain combines TRBV12-5 with TRBJ2-1, with TRBD2 matching 11 bases. The CDR3 spans 15 residues. The V segment lost 5 bases and the J segment 4 bases; nucleotides outside the gene matches: 4. Germline loops: CDR1 LGHNT, CDR2 FRNRAP.

In its sample, this clone was seen once. This chain links TRBV30 with TRBJ2-3, with 8 positions matching TRBD2. This CDR3 region has 14 residues. The germline V gene has CDR1 GTSNPN and CDR2 SVGIG (reference sequence). After removal of 5 bases from V and 5 bases from J, the junction contained 9 bases not matched to a gene. Here the CDR3 DNA reads TGTGCCTGGGTGTTGCGGGGGGCGGGAGATACGCAGTATTTT. Translating gives CAWVLRGAGDTQYF. The entire variable domain, with the rest obtained from reference TRBV30 and TRBJ2-3, is as follows: SQTIHQWPATLVQPVGSPLSLECTVEGTSNPNLYWYRQAAGRGLQLLFYSVGIGQISSEVPQNLSASRPQDRQFILSSKKLLLSDSGFYLCAWVLRGAGDTQYFGPGTRLTVL.

This clone was seen only a few times. The chain joins TRBV11-1 to TRBJ2-2; 7 bases match TRBD2. V lost 3 bases to trimming and J lost 3 bases; unmatched junction nucleotides: 4. The germline CDR1 and CDR2 sequences are SGHAT and FQDESV (reference sequence). The CDR3 runs to 15 residues. Here the CDR3 reads CASSFGGSDTGELFF. CDR3 coding DNA: TGTGCCAGCAGCTTTGGCGGGAGTGACACCGGGGAGCTGTTTTTT.

This clone was counted a single time. The CDR3 bases are TGTGCCAGACCCCCGAGTGAGGGGGCGTCGGACACTGAAGCTTTCTTT. Translation gives CARPPSEGASDTEAFF. The gene calls are TRBV2 and TRBJ1-1, with TRBD1 identical over 7 bases. The CDR3 loop spans 16 amino acids. V shed 9 bases, J shed 3 bases, and the junction held 16 bases outside the gene matches. Germline V gene sequence: CDR1 SNHLY, CDR2 FYNNEI.

This clone was observed a few times. V usage is TRBV15 and J usage is TRBJ2-3; TRBD2 matches at 14 bases. Germline lookup yields CDR1 LNHNV and CDR2 YYDKDF (reference sequence). V trimming: 3 bases; J trimming: 6 bases; junction bases outside the gene matches: 8. This CDR3 is 17 amino acids long. CDR3 coding DNA: TGTGCCACCAGCAGTCTTAGACTAGCGGGAGGGTACGATACGCAGTATTTT. Its protein is CATSSLRLAGGYDTQYF. Looking up the rest from reference TRBV15 and TRBJ2-3 gives the full variable domain: DAMVIQNPRYQVTQFGKPVTLSCSQTLNHNVMYWYQQKSSQAPKLLFHYYDKDFNNEADTPDNFQSRRPNTSFCFLDIRSPGLGDTAMYLCATSSLRLAGGYDTQYFGPGTRLTVL.

J is TRBJ2-4 and V is TRBV19; 14 bases are shared with TRBD2. The germline gives CDR1 LNHDA, CDR2 SQIVND (reference sequence). CDR3 length equals 19 residues. The V segment lost 11 bases and the J segment 0 bases; nucleotides outside the gene matches: 15. The CDR3 reads CARPPRTSGRLSAKNIQYF. CDR3 nucleotides: TGTGCCCGACCACCACGGACTAGCGGGAGGCTATCAGCCAAAAACATTCAGTACTTC.

The table lists this clone with a few counts. V is TRBV4-1 and J is TRBJ1-4, with 7 positions matching TRBD1. J was trimmed by 7 bases and V by 4 bases; bases with no gene match: 9. CDR1 and CDR2 (germline): MGHRA, YSYEKL. The CDR3 runs to 15 residues. This CDR3 is CASSPRQGSVEKLFF. The CDR3 DNA reads as TGCGCCAGCAGCCCGCGACAGGGTTCCGTTGAAAAACTGTTTTTT.